The clone carrying this TCR beta chain was recorded at least ten times. These data originate in a study of T cells after yellow fever vaccination. V gave up 3 bases and J gave up 4 bases, with 15 bases separating them. The CDR3 contains 15 residues. Looked up from germline, CDR1 is LNHNV and CDR2 is YYDKDF (reference sequence). TCRdb reanalysed the 5' RACE reads using MiXCR and keeps one entry per CDR3 protein. The data contain tens of thousands of distinct CDR3 sequences, about 7% of them singletons. V usage is TRBV15 and J usage is TRBJ1-1, with D maybe TRBD1 (6 bases). The receptor was derived from a man aged 25 to 45 who received the YFV17D yellow fever vaccine. The sequencing used CD8+ T cells sorted from PBMCs, collected 15 days after the yellow fever booster vaccination. This chain's CDR3 is CATSRAQGFSTEAFF. CDR3 DNA: TGTGCCACCAGCAGGGCACAGGGTTTCAGCACTGAAGCTTTCTTT.